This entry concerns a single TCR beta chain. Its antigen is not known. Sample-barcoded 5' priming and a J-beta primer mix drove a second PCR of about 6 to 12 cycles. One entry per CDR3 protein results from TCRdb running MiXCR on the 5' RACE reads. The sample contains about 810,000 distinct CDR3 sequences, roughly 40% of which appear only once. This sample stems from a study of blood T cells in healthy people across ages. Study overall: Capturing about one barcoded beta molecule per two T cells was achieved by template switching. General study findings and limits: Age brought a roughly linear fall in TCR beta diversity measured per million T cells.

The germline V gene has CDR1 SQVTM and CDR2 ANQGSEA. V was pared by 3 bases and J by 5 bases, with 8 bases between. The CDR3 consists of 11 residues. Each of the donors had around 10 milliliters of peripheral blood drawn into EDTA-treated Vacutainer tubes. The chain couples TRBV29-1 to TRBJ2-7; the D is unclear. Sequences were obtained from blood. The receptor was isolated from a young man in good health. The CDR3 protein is CSVEGRHEQYF. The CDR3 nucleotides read TGCAGCGTTGAGGGTAGGCACGAGCAGTACTTC.